One sample yielded the 15 T cell receptor beta chains listed below, sequenced in a study of OX40 agonist ivuxolimab in advanced cancers. Produced via immunoSEQ multiplex PCR; TCRdb's table is partial and in-frame only. The table records 100,000 to 150,000 clones, 75% to 95% of them present only once. The specimen comprised CD4+ or CD8+ T cells sorted from blood, sampled in a trial of the OX40 agonist ivuxolimab. The receptors were sampled from an adult with an advanced solid tumor such as melanoma, head and neck, liver or kidney cancer.

J is TRBJ1-6 and V is TRBV27, with D hard to call. Germline V gene data show CDR1 as MNHEY and CDR2 as SMNVEV (reference sequence). The germline V and J ends were trimmed by 6 bases and 0 bases, with 12 bases remaining between them. The CDR3 contains 16 residues. The CDR3 sequence is CASRLKDYSYNSPLHF. In DNA, the CDR3 is TGTGCCAGCAGGCTTAAGGACTACTCCTATAATTCACCCCTCCACTTT.

The rearrangement links TRBV19 to TRBJ2-7; maybe TRBD2 (6 bases). This CDR3 comprises 15 residues. Trimming cost V 9 bases and J 2 bases, with 20 bases left between them. Germline V lookup: CDR1 LNHDA, CDR2 SQIVND (reference sequence). CDR3 in amino acids: CASNNRDSSTYEQYF. In nucleotides, the CDR3 is TGTGCCAGCAATAACCGGGACTCCTCGACCTACGAGCAGTACTTC.

The chain has TRBV6-5 and TRBJ2-1, with 7 bases aligning to TRBD1. Unmatched junction bases numbered 9, after V lost 6 bases and J lost 4 bases. The germline CDR1 and CDR2 sequences are MNHEY and SVGAGI. CDR3 length equals 15 residues. CDR3 sequence: CASSLDRVPYNEQFF. Here the CDR3 DNA reads TGTGCCAGCAGCCTAGACAGGGTCCCTTACAATGAGCAGTTCTTC.

The V and J genes are TRBV6-1 and TRBJ2-7; 7 bases agree with TRBD2. The V and J ends lost 11 bases and 0 bases, in that order; junction bases with no gene match: 13. The germline CDR1 and CDR2 sequences are MNHNS and SASEGT. The CDR3 totals 15 residues. CDR3 nucleotides: TGTGCCTTGTGGTGGGGGGGGTTAAGCTCCTACGAGCAGTACTTC. This encodes CALWWGGLSSYEQYF.

J is TRBJ2-5 and V is TRBV30; possibly TRBD1 or TRBD2 for D (6 bases each). Germline V gene data show CDR1 as GTSNPN and CDR2 as SVGIG (reference sequence). V was clipped by 2 bases and J by 4 bases, with 11 bases between them. The CDR3 extends over 13 amino acids. In DNA form, the CDR3 reads TGTGCCTGGAGTCCGGGGGCCGGAGAGACCCAGTACTTC. Its translation: CAWSPGAGETQYF.

The chain links TRBV19 to TRBJ2-3, with TRBD2 identical over 7 bases. V shed 4 bases and J 4 bases; nucleotides not matched to a gene: 8. The CDR3 is 15 residues long. Germline CDR1 is LNHDA and CDR2 is SQIVND (reference sequence). The CDR3 sequence: CASSRWATSADTQYF. CDR3 DNA: TGTGCCAGTAGTAGGTGGGCTACTAGCGCAGATACGCAGTATTTT.

The CDR3 loop is CSVVPQETQYF. In nucleotides, the CDR3 is TGCAGCGTTGTCCCGCAAGAGACCCAGTACTTC. The chain links TRBV29-1 to TRBJ2-5, with unresolved D. Trimming removed 4 bases at V and 2 bases at J, with 5 bases between. The CDR3 length is 11 residues. Looked up from germline, CDR1 is SQVTM and CDR2 is ANQGSEA.

V and J are TRBV9 and TRBJ1-1; D possibly corresponds to TRBD1 (6 bases). The CDR3 totals 14 residues. Germline-derived CDR1 and CDR2 are SGDLS and YYNGEE. V gave up 4 bases and J gave up 1 base, with 11 bases separating them. CDR3 coding DNA: TGTGCCAGCAGCCCCCTGACAGGGAACACTGAAGCTTTCTTT. Encoded protein: CASSPLTGNTEAFF.

V gene TRBV5-6 combines with J gene TRBJ2-7; 9 nucleotides match TRBD1. The CDR3 is 16 residues long. CDR1 and CDR2 (germline): SGHDT, YYEEEE. The V gene end was trimmed by 1 base and the J gene end by 2 bases; junction bases not matched to a gene: 7. CDR3 in DNA: TGTGCCAGCAGCTTGTCTCCGGGACAGGGAACCTACGAGCAGTACTTC. Translating it yields CASSLSPGQGTYEQYF.

The chain uses TRBV25-1 and TRBJ1-1; 7 bases agree with TRBD1. V shed 4 bases and J 2 bases; nucleotides not matched to a gene: 10. In germline, CDR1 is MGHDK, CDR2 SYGVNS. The CDR3 extends over 16 amino acids. CDR3 DNA: TGTGCCAGCAGTGTCTCCCCGGGACAGAATAACACTGAAGCTTTCTTT. Translating gives CASSVSPGQNNTEAFF.

The CDR3 nucleotides read TGTGCCAGCAGTCCTACCGGGCTATTCTACGAGCAGTACTTC. Translation: CASSPTGLFYEQYF. The rearrangement links TRBV11-3 to TRBJ2-7, with no clear D. In germline, CDR1 is SGHNT, CDR2 YENEEA. The CDR3 covers 14 residues. V dropped 6 bases and J dropped 3 bases, with 15 bases sitting between them.

The chain carries TRBV14 and TRBJ2-1; D uncertain. CDR1 and CDR2 (germline): SGHDN, FVKESK. Between the trimmed V and J ends, which lost 1 base and 0 bases, there was a span of 7 bases. There are 15 residues in the CDR3. CDR3 nucleotides: TGTGCCAGCAGCCAAGGGCAGAGCTCCTACAATGAGCAGTTCTTC. This sequence encodes CASSQGQSSYNEQFF.

The chain is built from TRBV25-1 and TRBJ1-4, with TRBD1 matching over 8 bases. The CDR3 covers 16 residues. With V trimmed by 1 base and J by 5 bases, 6 bases remained unmatched. Germline CDR1 and CDR2: MGHDK and SYGVNS. The CDR3 DNA reads as TGTGCCAGCAGTGAATCCAGGGGGCGGGGGAATGAAAAACTGTTTTTT. Its translation: CASSESRGRGNEKLFF.

Written as DNA, the CDR3 is TGTGCCAGCAGGCGAGACTCAAGAGTGGAGACCCAGTACTTC. Residues: CASRRDSRVETQYF. The V gene is TRBV5-6, the J gene TRBJ2-5; D call uncertain. Germline V gene lookup returns CDR1 SGHDT and CDR2 YYEEEE. V was pared by 5 bases and J by 5 bases, with 16 bases between. This CDR3 is built from 14 residues.

V and J are TRBV7-9 and TRBJ1-2, with 9 bases identical to TRBD1. The V gene's germline CDR1 is SEHNR and CDR2 FQNEAQ (reference sequence). V shed 5 bases, J shed 3 bases, and the junction held 7 bases outside the gene matches. The CDR3 runs 15 residues. The CDR3 protein is CASSAGQGEYYGYTF. The CDR3 nucleotides are TGTGCCAGCAGCGCGGGACAGGGAGAGTACTATGGCTACACCTTC.